The source of this T cell receptor beta chain is a study of post-analysis software for immune sequencing data. Whole-study context: Courses of disease covered relapsing-remitting, secondary progressive and progressive-relapsing multiple sclerosis.

Findings of the study overall: Diversity measured as normalized Chao1 was significantly lower in multiple sclerosis patients than in controls. Among five TRBV segments more frequent in patients than controls were TRBV5-6, TRBV5-1 and TRBV20-1.

This clonotype has just one count. Its antigen is currently unknown. The V and J ends lost 7 bases and 1 base, in that order; junction bases with no gene match: 9. The CDR3 loop spans 17 amino acids. Looked up from germline, CDR1 is MNHEY and CDR2 is SMNVEV (reference sequence). Prepared TCR beta cDNA libraries contained unique molecular identifiers. A single record per CDR3 protein comes from TCRdb applying MiXCR to the PCR reads. The table includes 450,000 or so distinct CDR3 sequences, under 55% detected once. The sequence was obtained from a girl under 18 with multiple sclerosis. The genes are TRBV27 and TRBJ2-6; TRBD2 aligns across 8 bases. The sequenced sample was blood. In DNA, the CDR3 is TGTGCCAGCACTGGGCCGGGAGGGCCGTCTGGGGCCAACGTCCTGACTTTC. This sequence encodes CASTGPGGPSGANVLTF.